A single sample gave rise to the 25 T cell receptor beta chains below, sequenced in a study of CD8 T cells in ankylosing spondylitis. TCRdb used MiXCR to reprocess the 5' RACE reads, holding one entry per CDR3 protein. The table shows around 150,000 distinct CDR3 sequences, with 40% to 50% occurring only once. Material: synovial fluid, either unsorted or a sorted T cell fraction (not recorded which). All receptors derive from a male donor with ankylosing spondylitis.

The chain couples TRBV6-2 or TRBV6-3 to TRBJ1-3; D not certain. CDR1 is MNHEY and CDR2 is SVGEGT in the germline V gene. This CDR3 region has 16 residues. The germline V and J ends were trimmed by 1 base and 2 bases, with 12 bases remaining between them. In nucleotides, the CDR3 is TGTGCCAGCAGTTACTGGGTAATCGGCCCTGGAAACACCATATATTTT. Residues: CASSYWVIGPGNTIYF.

This clonotype appeared once. The J gene is TRBJ2-1, the V gene TRBV6-2 or TRBV6-3; 7 nucleotides agree with TRBD2. V was clipped by 6 bases and J by 1 base; unmatched bases: 9. Germline V lookup: CDR1 MNHEY, CDR2 SVGEGT. This CDR3 comprises 16 residues. CDR3 coding DNA: TGTGCCAGCAGCGTACTGGCCGGGAGGTCCTACAATGAGCAGTTCTTC. Protein sequence: CASSVLAGRSYNEQFF.

V usage is TRBV10-3 and J usage is TRBJ2-5, with a tentative D call TRBD2 (5 bases). Germline V lookup: CDR1 ENHRY, CDR2 SYGVKD. The CDR3 has 14 residues. Trimming left V 3 bases short and J 2 bases short, with 10 bases between. The CDR3, as DNA: TGTGCCATCAGTGAACGAGGGTGGCAAGAGACCCAGTACTTC. Protein sequence: CAISERGWQETQYF.

The rearrangement joins TRBV10-3 to TRBJ2-1; the match to TRBD1 covers 7 bases. V lost 2 bases and J lost 10; bases outside the gene matches: 11. CDR1 is ENHRY and CDR2 is SYGVKD in the germline V gene. The CDR3 length is 15 residues. The CDR3 loop reads CAISEAGTENKEQFF. The DNA of the CDR3 is TGTGCCATCAGTGAGGCCGGGACAGAGAATAAAGAGCAGTTCTTC.

This sequence joins TRBV7-8 and TRBJ2-7; D is undetermined. Germline V gene lookup returns CDR1 SGHVS and CDR2 FQNEAQ. The germline V and J ends were trimmed by 1 base and 3 bases, with 16 bases remaining between them. This CDR3 is built from 16 residues. CDR3 nucleotide sequence: TGTGCCAGCAGCTTAGAGCACTGGGTTCAAATCTACGAGCAGTACTTC. This sequence encodes CASSLEHWVQIYEQYF. Using reference TRBV7-8 and TRBJ2-7 for the parts outside the CDR3, the full variable domain is GAGVSQSPRYKVAKRGQDVALRCDPISGHVSLFWYQQALGQGPEFLTYFQNEAQLDKSGLPSDRFFAERPEGSVSTLKIQRTQQEDSAVYLCASSLEHWVQIYEQYFGPGTRLTVT.

The chain links TRBV12-3 or TRBV12-4 to TRBJ2-7, with D hard to call. Trimming removed 4 bases from V and 12 bases from J, with 28 bases in between. The CDR3 has 16 residues. This CDR3 is CASSSHSWPSPLVRYF. The CDR3 DNA sequence: TGTGCCAGCAGTTCCCACTCCTGGCCCTCCCCTCTCGTACGGTACTTC.

The chain carries TRBV4-3 and TRBJ2-2, with unresolved D. There are 15 residues in the CDR3. The V gene's germline CDR1 is LGHNA and CDR2 YSLEER. V was trimmed by 1 base and J by 1 base, leaving 7 bases between them. The CDR3 spells CASSQGWVNTGELFF. As DNA, the CDR3 is TGCGCCAGCAGCCAAGGGTGGGTGAACACCGGGGAGCTGTTTTTT.

This sequence joins TRBV21-1 and TRBJ1-5. TRBV21-1 constitutes a pseudogene. The CDR3 consists of 15 residues. The CDR3 is CASSKAVRLNQPQHF. As DNA, the CDR3 is TGTGCCAGCAGCAAAGCGGTCCGCTTGAATCAGCCCCAGCATTTT.

This clonotype was found a few times. The chain links TRBV10-3 to TRBJ1-1; D might be TRBD1 (5 bases). V was shortened by 8 bases and J by 4 bases, with 14 bases between the two germline ends. Germline V gene lookup returns CDR1 ENHRY and CDR2 SYGVKD. The CDR3 has 13 residues. The CDR3 spells CAIRQYRGTEAFF. The DNA for the CDR3 is TGTGCCATCCGACAGTACCGAGGCACTGAAGCTTTCTTT.

This clonotype was seen a few times. This rearrangement joins TRBV10-3 to TRBJ2-6; possibly TRBD1 for D (6 bases). The length of the CDR3 is 17 residues. Germline V CDR1 and CDR2: ENHRY, SYGVKD. V dropped 10 bases and J dropped 4 bases, with 23 bases sitting between them. The CDR3 nucleotides are TGTGCCACCGGTATCACAGGGTCTGCGCAAGGGGCCAACGTCCTGACTTTC. Translating it yields CATGITGSAQGANVLTF.

Many counts were recorded for this clonotype. The rearrangement uses TRBV20-1 and TRBJ2-2; D perhaps matches TRBD2 (5 bases). The CDR3 is made up of 15 amino acids. V was trimmed by 0 bases and J by 7 bases, leaving 15 bases between them. Germline V CDR1 and CDR2: DFQATT, SNEGSKA (reference sequence). Written as DNA, the CDR3 is TGCAGTGCTAGAGATCTAGCAGTACAGAGCGGGGAGCTGTTTTTT. Translated, it gives CSARDLAVQSGELFF.

This CDR3 is CASSRAPGQTGELFF. CDR3 DNA: TGTGCCAGCAGTCGGGCCCCCGGACAGACCGGGGAGCTGTTTTTT. V gene TRBV6-1 combines with J gene TRBJ2-2, with a tentative D call TRBD1 (6 bases). The CDR3 runs 15 residues. Trimming removed 5 bases from V and 5 bases from J, with 15 bases in between. Germline lookup yields CDR1 MNHNS and CDR2 SASEGT.

The sample holds a few counts of this clonotype. This chain connects TRBV5-1 to TRBJ2-2; 9 bases match TRBD1. Germline V gene sequence: CDR1 SGHRS, CDR2 YFSETQ. V trimming: 6 bases; J trimming: 7 bases; junction bases outside the gene matches: 10. This CDR3 comprises 15 residues. CDR3 in amino acids: CASNQGQGFIGELFF. DNA of the CDR3: TGCGCCAGCAACCAAGGACAGGGGTTTATCGGGGAGCTGTTTTTT.

This clonotype was counted between two and nine times. The chain carries TRBV27 and TRBJ2-1; 11 bases are shared with TRBD2. Germline CDR1 reads MNHEY; CDR2 reads SMNVEV (reference sequence). Trimming cost V 0 bases and J 10 bases; bases outside gene matches: 8. This CDR3 has 16 amino acids. The CDR3 nucleotides are TGTGCCAGCAGTTTATCCGGGGGGCGACTAGCGGGGGAGCAGTTCTTC. Amino acids: CASSLSGGRLAGEQFF.

V and J are TRBV19 and TRBJ1-1, with 8 bases fitting TRBD1. Germline V gives CDR1 LNHDA, CDR2 SQIVND (reference sequence). V lost 3 bases, J lost 0 bases, and 9 bases stayed unmatched. This CDR3 is 17 amino acids long. CDR3 sequence reads: CASSIGTGKLMNTEAFF. CDR3 DNA sequence: TGTGCCAGTAGTATCGGGACAGGAAAGTTGATGAACACTGAAGCTTTCTTT. The whole variable domain, remainder taken from reference TRBV19 and TRBJ1-1, is DGGITQSPKYLFRKEGQNVTLSCEQNLNHDAMYWYRQDPGQGLRLIYYSQIVNDFQKGDIAEGYSVSREKKESFPLTVTSAQKNPTAFYLCASSIGTGKLMNTEAFFGQGTRLTVV.

The CDR3 here is CASSQEGLTLTSTDTQYF. The CDR3 DNA follows: TGCGCCAGCAGCCAAGAAGGTCTAACTTTGACTAGCACAGATACGCAGTATTTT. The V call is TRBV4-3, the J call TRBJ2-3; D not resolved. CDR3 length: 18 residues. The germline V gene has CDR1 LGHNA and CDR2 YSLEER. V was trimmed by 0 bases and J by 0 bases, leaving 16 bases between them.

The rearrangement uses TRBV28 and TRBJ2-7, with 7 bases fitting TRBD2. Germline CDR1 MDHEN, CDR2 SYDVKM. J was trimmed by 6 bases and V by 7 bases; bases with no gene match: 15. The CDR3 runs to 15 residues. DNA of the CDR3: TGTGCCAGCATGGGGGGGAGGCCCCGATTCGTCGAGCAGTACTTC. This codes for CASMGGRPRFVEQYF.

A few counts support this clonotype. The chain recombines TRBV7-2 with TRBJ1-1; D is undetermined. V dropped 2 bases and J dropped 8 bases, with 9 bases sitting between them. This CDR3 is built from 12 residues. Germline CDR1 SGHTA, CDR2 FQGNSA. CDR3 in amino acids: CASSLYGGEAFF. The DNA of the CDR3 is TGTGCCAGCAGCTTATATGGCGGCGAAGCTTTCTTT.

This sequence joins TRBV12-3 or TRBV12-4 and TRBJ2-7; TRBD2 matches at 7 bases. After removal of 1 base from V and 0 bases from J, the junction contained 3 bases not matched to a gene. This CDR3 comprises 15 residues. CDR3 DNA: TGTGCCAGCAGTTTAGAGGGACTAAGCTCCTACGAGCAGTACTTC. Its translation is CASSLEGLSSYEQYF.

The chain has TRBV28 and TRBJ2-1, with D perhaps TRBD2 (5 bases). This CDR3 contains 18 residues. The germline V and J ends were trimmed by 3 bases and 4 bases, with 22 bases remaining between them. Germline values: CDR1 MDHEN, CDR2 SYDVKM. The CDR3 loop reads CASSFGERNGKAYNEQFF. The CDR3 DNA is TGTGCCAGCAGTTTTGGGGAACGGAACGGGAAGGCTTACAATGAGCAGTTCTTC.

This clonotype has ten or more counts. The chain joins TRBV6-2 or TRBV6-3 to TRBJ2-3; D not resolved. The germline CDR1 and CDR2 sequences are MNHEY and SVGEGT. V lost 6 bases, J lost 6 bases, and 13 bases lay in between. This CDR3 contains 13 residues. This CDR3 reads CASSLDETDTQYF. Written as DNA, the CDR3 is TGTGCCAGCAGCCTCGACGAAACGGATACGCAGTATTTT.

In its sample, this clonotype was seen a few times. The chain joins TRBV9 to TRBJ1-1; tentatively, D is TRBD1 (6 bases). The ends were cut back, 1 base at V and 8 bases at J, with 12 bases in the middle. Germline V gene sequence: CDR1 SGDLS, CDR2 YYNGEE. The CDR3 length is 13 residues. In DNA form, the CDR3 reads TGTGCCAGCAGCGTACCCTGGGGGGCGGAAGCTTTCTTT. This codes for CASSVPWGAEAFF.

CDR3 protein: CASSPVQREFEEQYF. CDR3 DNA sequence: TGCGCCAGCAGCCCTGTTCAGCGGGAGTTCGAGGAGCAGTACTTC. The chain couples TRBV5-1 to TRBJ2-7; 8 bases are shared with TRBD2. CDR3 length: 15 amino acids. V was clipped by 4 bases and J by 7 bases; unmatched bases: 13. CDR1 and CDR2 from the germline V gene are SGHRS and YFSETQ.

The chain carries TRBV20-1 and TRBJ2-1; 7 positions agree with TRBD1. Germline V gene sequence: CDR1 DFQATT, CDR2 SNEGSKA (reference sequence). CDR3 length equals 14 residues. V lost 0 bases, J lost 7 bases, and 6 bases stayed unmatched. The CDR3 nucleotides read TGCAGTGCTAGAGATAGGTGGACAGGTAATGAGCAGTTCTTC. It is translated as CSARDRWTGNEQFF.

The CDR3 DNA sequence: TGTGCCAGCAGTGAAGGCACTGCCGGGGAGCTGTTTTTT. This sequence encodes CASSEGTAGELFF. The gene calls are TRBV6-1 and TRBJ2-2; D uncertain. V lost 1 base, J lost 6 bases, and 6 bases lay in between. The CDR3 runs 13 residues. The germline gives CDR1 MNHNS, CDR2 SASEGT.